The rows below give T cell receptor beta chains drawn from one sample of a study of identical twins. TCRdb analysed the 5' RACE reads with MiXCR anew, one entry per CDR3 protein. The sample has about 190,000 distinct CDR3 sequences; roughly 15% are singletons. These data also formed part of another study, on T cells expressing NK-cell markers.

Source material: CD8+ T cells sorted from blood. Source of these receptors: a woman aged 18 to 35 in good health. Both conserved end residues are part of each CDR3. The D gene is left open where the match is weak. A clone size is listed for some rows: how often the clone was seen (once, few, many), or a class if it is expanded.

abundance: few; d_gene: NA; j_gene: TRBJ2-2; v_gene: TRBV4-3; CDR3nt: TGCGCCAGCAGCCAACCTTACCAGGGGAACACCGGGGAGCTGTTTTTT; CDR3aa: CASSQPYQGNTGELFF
abundance: few; d_gene: NA; j_gene: TRBJ1-2; v_gene: TRBV5-6; CDR3nt: TGTGCCAGCAGCTGCCTTTCTGGCTACACCTTC; CDR3aa: CASSCLSGYTF
abundance: NA; d_gene: NA; j_gene: TRBJ2-3; v_gene: TRBV7-6; CDR3nt: TGTGCCAGCAGCCAGGGGTCCCGCACAGATACGCAGTATTTT; CDR3aa: CASSQGSRTDTQYF
abundance: NA; d_gene: NA; j_gene: TRBJ2-2; v_gene: TRBV27; CDR3nt: TGTGCCAGCAGTTCGAGCGGCGGGGAGCTGTTTTTT; CDR3aa: CASSSSGGELFF
abundance: once; d_gene: NA; j_gene: TRBJ2-5; v_gene: TRBV7-7; CDR3nt: TGTGCTAGCAGCCGACGGGGGTTCCGGGAGACCCAGTACTTC; CDR3aa: CASSRRGFRETQYF
abundance: NA; d_gene: NA; j_gene: TRBJ1-1; v_gene: TRBV27; CDR3nt: TGTGCCAGCAGACTAGGGGTGAACACTGAAGCTTTCTTT; CDR3aa: CASRLGVNTEAFF
abundance: NA; d_gene: TRBD2; j_gene: TRBJ2-1; v_gene: TRBV14; CDR3nt: TGTGCCAGCAGCCAAGCGGTAGCGGGCTGGTCAAGTGAGCAGTTCTTC; CDR3aa: CASSQAVAGWSSEQFF
abundance: few; d_gene: NA; j_gene: TRBJ2-1; v_gene: TRBV29-1; CDR3nt: TGCAGCGTTGAAGGCCGGGAGAGGAGGTTGAATGAGCAGTTCTTC; CDR3aa: CSVEGRERRLNEQFF
abundance: NA; d_gene: NA; j_gene: TRBJ2-2; v_gene: TRBV12-3/TRBV12-4; CDR3nt: TGTGCCAGCAGTTTAAAATGGCAGCGGGCCGGGGAGCTGTTTTTT; CDR3aa: CASSLKWQRAGELFF
abundance: few; d_gene: TRBD1; j_gene: TRBJ2-3; v_gene: TRBV12-3/TRBV12-4; CDR3nt: TGTGCCAGCAGACGACAGGGGAGGATCGCAGATACGCAGTATTTT; CDR3aa: CASRRQGRIADTQYF
abundance: NA; d_gene: NA; j_gene: TRBJ1-2; v_gene: TRBV30; CDR3nt: TGTGCCTGGGGGGCAGGGTATGGCTACACCTTC; CDR3aa: CAWGAGYGYTF
abundance: few; d_gene: NA; j_gene: TRBJ2-6; v_gene: TRBV7-2; CDR3nt: TGTGCCAGCAGCCCCCCACAGACTACCTCTGGGGCCAACGTCCTGACTTTC; CDR3aa: CASSPPQTTSGANVLTF
abundance: few; d_gene: NA; j_gene: TRBJ2-5; v_gene: TRBV20-1; CDR3nt: TGCAGTGCTAGAGGGACCTACGCCGGAGCGACCCAGTACTTC; CDR3aa: CSARGTYAGATQYF
abundance: few; d_gene: NA; j_gene: TRBJ2-1; v_gene: TRBV20-1; CDR3nt: TGCAGTGCTAGAGATGGTGGCAGGGGGGACAATGAGCAGTTCTTC; CDR3aa: CSARDGGRGDNEQFF
abundance: few; d_gene: NA; j_gene: TRBJ2-7; v_gene: TRBV20-1; CDR3nt: TGCAGTGCTAGGATGACATACGAGCAGTACTTC; CDR3aa: CSARMTYEQYF
abundance: NA; d_gene: NA; j_gene: TRBJ1-1; v_gene: TRBV5-6; CDR3nt: TGTGCCAGCAGCCAACAGGGAGATCCTTTCTTT; CDR3aa: CASSQQGDPFF
abundance: NA; d_gene: NA; j_gene: TRBJ1-1; v_gene: TRBV29-1; CDR3nt: TGCAGCGTTGTCGCGCGGTACACTGAAGCTTTCTTT; CDR3aa: CSVVARYTEAFF
abundance: NA; d_gene: NA; j_gene: TRBJ2-7; v_gene: TRBV7-6; CDR3nt: TGTGCCAGCAGCTCCCAACGGGGTCTAGGCGAGCAGTACTTC; CDR3aa: CASSSQRGLGEQYF
abundance: NA; d_gene: NA; j_gene: TRBJ1-6; v_gene: TRBV12-3/TRBV12-4; CDR3nt: TGTGCCAGCAGTCCGGATTCGTCACCCCTCCACTTT; CDR3aa: CASSPDSSPLHF
abundance: NA; d_gene: TRBD1; j_gene: TRBJ2-2; v_gene: TRBV7-6; CDR3nt: TGTGCCAGTACCGGGACAGGGGGCCCCGGGGAGCTGTTTTTT; CDR3aa: CASTGTGGPGELFF
abundance: many; d_gene: TRBD1; j_gene: TRBJ2-7; v_gene: TRBV15; CDR3nt: TGTGCCACCAGCAGAGCACAGACAGGGCTCTACGAGCAGTACTTC; CDR3aa: CATSRAQTGLYEQYF
abundance: few; d_gene: NA; j_gene: TRBJ2-7; v_gene: TRBV3-1; CDR3nt: TGTGCCAGCAGCCAAGGCCGGGGATACGAGCAGTACTTC; CDR3aa: CASSQGRGYEQYF
abundance: few; d_gene: NA; j_gene: TRBJ1-1; v_gene: TRBV27; CDR3nt: TGTGCCAGCAAGGGGGGCCTCGCACGAGCTTTCTTT; CDR3aa: CASKGGLARAFF
abundance: NA; d_gene: NA; j_gene: TRBJ1-5; v_gene: TRBV10-2; CDR3nt: TGCGCCAGCAGTGATAAGGGGAATCAGCCCCAGCATTTT; CDR3aa: CASSDKGNQPQHF
abundance: NA; d_gene: NA; j_gene: TRBJ2-5; v_gene: TRBV11-2; CDR3nt: TGTGCCAGCAGTTCAATACAGGCCCCCCAAGAGACCCAGTACTTC; CDR3aa: CASSSIQAPQETQYF
abundance: few; d_gene: NA; j_gene: TRBJ2-3; v_gene: TRBV5-1; CDR3nt: TGCGCCAGCAGCTTTAGCGTCCCAGATACGCAGTATTTT; CDR3aa: CASSFSVPDTQYF
abundance: few; d_gene: NA; j_gene: TRBJ1-2; v_gene: TRBV7-9; CDR3nt: TGTGCCAGCAGCCCCCAGGGCTTTAGGGAAGGCTACACCTTC; CDR3aa: CASSPQGFREGYTF
abundance: few; d_gene: TRBD1; j_gene: TRBJ1-2; v_gene: TRBV7-9; CDR3nt: TGTGCCAGCAGCTTAGCAACAGGGGGGTTATATGGCTACACCTTC; CDR3aa: CASSLATGGLYGYTF
abundance: NA; d_gene: NA; j_gene: TRBJ1-2; v_gene: TRBV9; CDR3nt: TGTGCCAGCAACGGGTCTCCTAACTATGGCTACACCTTC; CDR3aa: CASNGSPNYGYTF
abundance: many; d_gene: TRBD2; j_gene: TRBJ2-7; v_gene: TRBV11-2; CDR3nt: TGTGCCAGCAGCCAAAACTACCCTCTGGGCGGGGGACCATACGAGCAGTACTTC; CDR3aa: CASSQNYPLGGGPYEQYF
abundance: once; d_gene: TRBD2; j_gene: TRBJ2-3; v_gene: TRBV10-3; CDR3nt: TGTGCCATCAGAAGCGGGAGAGTCACAGATACGCAGTATTTT; CDR3aa: CAIRSGRVTDTQYF
abundance: NA; d_gene: NA; j_gene: TRBJ2-1; v_gene: TRBV4-2; CDR3nt: TGTGCCAGCAGCCAAACGGATGGTAATGAGCAGTTCTTC; CDR3aa: CASSQTDGNEQFF
abundance: few; d_gene: NA; j_gene: TRBJ2-1; v_gene: TRBV10-3; CDR3nt: TGTGCCATCAGTGAGTGGTCCTACAATGAGCAGTTCTTC; CDR3aa: CAISEWSYNEQFF
abundance: few; d_gene: NA; j_gene: TRBJ1-3; v_gene: TRBV9; CDR3nt: TGTGCCAGCAGCGGTGACAGTGCAGACACCATATATTTT; CDR3aa: CASSGDSADTIYF
abundance: many; d_gene: TRBD2; j_gene: TRBJ2-3; v_gene: TRBV9; CDR3nt: TGTGCCAGCAGCGTAGGTGGGAGGGCAGATACGCAGTATTTT; CDR3aa: CASSVGGRADTQYF
abundance: few; d_gene: TRBD1; j_gene: TRBJ2-7; v_gene: TRBV10-1; CDR3nt: TGCGCCAGCAGTGGACAGGGCCGCTCCTACGAGCAGTACTTC; CDR3aa: CASSGQGRSYEQYF
abundance: NA; d_gene: NA; j_gene: TRBJ2-5; v_gene: TRBV4-1; CDR3nt: TGCGCCAGCAGCCACCTCTCAGCGAGGGGAGAGACCCAGTACTTC; CDR3aa: CASSHLSARGETQYF
abundance: NA; d_gene: TRBD2; j_gene: TRBJ2-3; v_gene: TRBV7-8; CDR3nt: TGTGCCAGCAGCTTAACCGGGGGGGCAGATACGCAGTATTTT; CDR3aa: CASSLTGGADTQYF
abundance: few; d_gene: NA; j_gene: TRBJ2-5; v_gene: TRBV12-3/TRBV12-4; CDR3nt: TGTGCCAGCACTCCCGAGGGGACATTCCAAGAGACCCAGTACTTC; CDR3aa: CASTPEGTFQETQYF
abundance: many; d_gene: NA; j_gene: TRBJ1-3; v_gene: TRBV5-1; CDR3nt: TGCGCCAGCAGACCGCCCGGGACAGGAAACACCATATATTTT; CDR3aa: CASRPPGTGNTIYF
abundance: few; d_gene: TRBD2; j_gene: TRBJ2-1; v_gene: TRBV2; CDR3nt: TGTGCCAGCAGAGCTAGACTAGCGGGGGGGCGTTACAATGAGCAGTTCTTC; CDR3aa: CASRARLAGGRYNEQFF
abundance: NA; d_gene: TRBD1; j_gene: TRBJ2-5; v_gene: TRBV29-1; CDR3nt: TGCAGCGTTGTACAGGGGCAAGAGACCCAGTACTTC; CDR3aa: CSVVQGQETQYF
abundance: NA; d_gene: TRBD2; j_gene: TRBJ2-7; v_gene: TRBV14; CDR3nt: TGTGCCAGCAGCCAAGCTACCACCGGGACTAGCATTTTCTACGAGCAGTACTTC; CDR3aa: CASSQATTGTSIFYEQYF
abundance: NA; d_gene: NA; j_gene: TRBJ1-4; v_gene: TRBV9; CDR3nt: TGTGCCAGCAGCGTAGAGGGAGCGGACGAAAAACTGTTTTTT; CDR3aa: CASSVEGADEKLFF